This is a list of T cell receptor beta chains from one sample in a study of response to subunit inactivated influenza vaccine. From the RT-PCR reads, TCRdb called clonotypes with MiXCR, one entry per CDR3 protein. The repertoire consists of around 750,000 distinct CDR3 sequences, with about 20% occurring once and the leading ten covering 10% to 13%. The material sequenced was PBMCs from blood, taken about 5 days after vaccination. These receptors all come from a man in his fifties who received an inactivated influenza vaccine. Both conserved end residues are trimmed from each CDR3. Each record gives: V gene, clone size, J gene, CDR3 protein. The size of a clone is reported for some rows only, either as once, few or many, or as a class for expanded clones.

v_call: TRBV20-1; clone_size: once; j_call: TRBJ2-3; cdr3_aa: SARVLGLVTDTQY
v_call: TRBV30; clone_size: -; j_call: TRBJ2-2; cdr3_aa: AWSKWRNTGELF
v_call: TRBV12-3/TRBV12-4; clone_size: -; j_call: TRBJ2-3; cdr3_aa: ASSLNWGPSTDTQY
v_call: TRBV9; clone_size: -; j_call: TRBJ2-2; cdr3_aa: ASSVAGTSRNTGELF
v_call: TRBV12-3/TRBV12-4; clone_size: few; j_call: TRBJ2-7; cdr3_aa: ASSLSYRTPEQY
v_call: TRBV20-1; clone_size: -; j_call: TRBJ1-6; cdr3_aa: SASPRDRNSPLH
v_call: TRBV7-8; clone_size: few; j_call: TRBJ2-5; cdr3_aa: ASSLESGGYQETQY
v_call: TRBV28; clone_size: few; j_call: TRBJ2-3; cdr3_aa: ATWGAASTDTQY
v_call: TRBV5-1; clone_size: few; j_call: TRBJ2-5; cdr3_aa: ASSLAASGETQY
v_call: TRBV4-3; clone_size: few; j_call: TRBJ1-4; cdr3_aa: ASSQDEGSAEKLF
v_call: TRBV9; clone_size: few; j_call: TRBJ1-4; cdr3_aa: ASSVGWGTATNEKLF
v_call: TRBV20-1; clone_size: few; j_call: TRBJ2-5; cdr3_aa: SAEGLAGGYETQY
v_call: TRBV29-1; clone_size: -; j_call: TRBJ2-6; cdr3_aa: SVVWFAGANVLT
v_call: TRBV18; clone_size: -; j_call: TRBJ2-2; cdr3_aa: ASSPRPNTGELF
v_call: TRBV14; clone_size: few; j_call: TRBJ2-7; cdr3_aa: ASSQYRDDYEQY
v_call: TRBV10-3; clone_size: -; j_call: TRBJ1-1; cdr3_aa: AISEFTPKVTEAF
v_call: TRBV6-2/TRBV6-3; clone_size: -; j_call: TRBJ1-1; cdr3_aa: ASSYRVRSEAF
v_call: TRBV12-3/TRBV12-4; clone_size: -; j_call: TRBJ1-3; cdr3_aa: ASRGEWAGNTIY
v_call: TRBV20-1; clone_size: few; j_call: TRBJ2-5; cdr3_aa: SAKGAGGTQETLY
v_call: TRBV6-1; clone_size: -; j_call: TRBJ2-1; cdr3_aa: ASSPSLAGGKYEQF
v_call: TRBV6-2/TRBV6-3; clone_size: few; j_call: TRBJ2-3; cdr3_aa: ASHLTSGSTDTQY
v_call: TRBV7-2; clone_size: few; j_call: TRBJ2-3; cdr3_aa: ASSPRDRGRRTDTQY
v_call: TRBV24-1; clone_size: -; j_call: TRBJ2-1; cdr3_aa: ATSEGGRGEQF
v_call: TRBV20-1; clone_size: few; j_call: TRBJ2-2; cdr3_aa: SAQGTGPAGELF
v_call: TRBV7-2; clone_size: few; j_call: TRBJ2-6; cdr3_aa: ASSLYPGSGANVLT
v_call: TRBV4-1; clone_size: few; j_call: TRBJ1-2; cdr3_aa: ASSQGRGGSHGYT
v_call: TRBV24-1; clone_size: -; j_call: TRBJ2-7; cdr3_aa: ATSDFLHRDYEQY
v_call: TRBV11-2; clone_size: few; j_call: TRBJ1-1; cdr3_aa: ASSLDLRGWNTEAF
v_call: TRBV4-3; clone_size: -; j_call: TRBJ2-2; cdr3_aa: ASSGLAGWRTGELF
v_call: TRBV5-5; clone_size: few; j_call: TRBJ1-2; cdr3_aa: ASSLAPTGTGGGYT
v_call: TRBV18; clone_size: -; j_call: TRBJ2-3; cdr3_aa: ASSPPSSHTQY
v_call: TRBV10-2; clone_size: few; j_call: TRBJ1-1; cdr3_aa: ASRPTRPNTEAF
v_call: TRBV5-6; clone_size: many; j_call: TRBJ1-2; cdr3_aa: ASSRDRRDYT
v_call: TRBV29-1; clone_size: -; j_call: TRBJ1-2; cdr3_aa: SVERRLSYGYT
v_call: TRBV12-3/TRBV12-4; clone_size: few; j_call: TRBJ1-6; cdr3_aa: ASSLGPEGDSPLH
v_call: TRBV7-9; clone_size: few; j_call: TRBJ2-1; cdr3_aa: ASSLLRGLAGDGEQF
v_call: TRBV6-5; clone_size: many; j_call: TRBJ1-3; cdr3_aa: ASSYSAGTGGSGNTIY
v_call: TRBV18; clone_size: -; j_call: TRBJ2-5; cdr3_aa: ASSPPAGGQQETQY
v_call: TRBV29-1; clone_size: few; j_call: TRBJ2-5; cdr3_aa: SGGQKEETQY
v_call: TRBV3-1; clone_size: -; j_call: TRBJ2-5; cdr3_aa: ASSQMGPPETQY
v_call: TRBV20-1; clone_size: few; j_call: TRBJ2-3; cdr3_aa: SASRGFSTDTQY
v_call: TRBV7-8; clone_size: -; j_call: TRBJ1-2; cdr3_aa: ASSLAPGANYGYT
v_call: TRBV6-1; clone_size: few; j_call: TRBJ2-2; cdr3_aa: ASRKTSANTGELF
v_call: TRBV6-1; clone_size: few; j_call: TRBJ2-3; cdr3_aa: ASSAIAGGPPGTDTQY
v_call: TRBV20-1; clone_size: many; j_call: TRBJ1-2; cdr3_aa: SARTGADYGYT